This T cell receptor beta chain is drawn from a study of T cells expressing NK-cell markers (dated by TCRdb to the early 2020s). Regarding the study in general: TCR beta-chain repertoires were profiled in sorted CD3+CD56+NKG2C+, CD3+CD56+NKG2C- and CD3+CD56-NKG2C+ T-cell subsets from seven or eight donors. Of the eight sequenced donors, seven were found to be HCMV-seropositive and one was found to be HCMV-seronegative. The study sequenced eight donors, all healthy volunteers chosen at random: three men and five women. Illumina HiSeq 2000/2500, MiSeq or NextSeq was used to sequence libraries as 2 x 150 bp reads.

Note on this clonotype: Its antigen remains undetermined.

The CDR3 runs 14 residues from the cysteine to the phenylalanine. No DNA sequence was recorded. The germline V gene encodes CDR1 SGHDN and CDR2 FVKESK. A commercial ELISA kit detecting HCMV-specific IgG in serum was used to determine HCMV serostatus. Peripheral blood mononuclear cells were isolated from blood by Ficoll density gradient centrifugation. General findings and caveats noted by the study authors: Whether the expanded NKG2C-expressing T cell clones were specific for HCMV antigens remained unclear. For roughly six donors, the dominant CD3+CD56+NKG2C+ clonotypes were among the top 10 CD8+ clonotypes and accounted for about 1.0-8% of CD8+ T cells. Those dominant clonotypes were again the most abundant among CD3+CD56-NKG2C+ cells in a handful of donors, at about 28.3-65%.

The listed sequencing device is Illumina HiSeq 2000. TCR beta cDNA libraries were prepared using 5'RACE template switching, which introduced a universal primer site and unique molecular identifiers. Synthesis of cDNA was primed from the TCR beta constant segment and was followed by two consecutive PCR amplification steps. The original pipeline was this. MIGEC handled demultiplexing of the reads and grouping by UMI, while MiTCR was used to assemble and quantify clonotypes. To exclude erroneous sequences, only TCR cDNA sequences supported by at least two reads were retained. The tcR package was used for downstream repertoire analysis, and clonotypes were matched across fractions by CDR3 nucleotide sequence plus V segment. VDJmatch was used to annotate antigen specificity against VDJdb, with one amino acid substitution in CDR3 permitted. Reprocessed by TCRdb, the reads give a single entry per CDR3 protein sequence, without DNA. Here the V and J calls rest on TCRdb's processing, not on the authors' analysis. The sample's records list under 600,000 distinct CDR3 sequences. Approximately 1.5% of the sample comes from the top ten.

The chain is made from TRBV14 and TRBJ2-1; TCRdb gives TRBD2 as the D gene, but with no DNA this cannot be confirmed. The TCR sequence derives from a woman between 45 and 60 years old in good health. Donor details come from another sample of the same person, matched by shared clones. The sample comprised blood T cells: a sorted CD56 or NKG2C T cell subset, CD4+ or CD8+ T cells, or bulk PBMC T cells (not recorded which). The CDR3 region: CASSQAALAVEQFF.